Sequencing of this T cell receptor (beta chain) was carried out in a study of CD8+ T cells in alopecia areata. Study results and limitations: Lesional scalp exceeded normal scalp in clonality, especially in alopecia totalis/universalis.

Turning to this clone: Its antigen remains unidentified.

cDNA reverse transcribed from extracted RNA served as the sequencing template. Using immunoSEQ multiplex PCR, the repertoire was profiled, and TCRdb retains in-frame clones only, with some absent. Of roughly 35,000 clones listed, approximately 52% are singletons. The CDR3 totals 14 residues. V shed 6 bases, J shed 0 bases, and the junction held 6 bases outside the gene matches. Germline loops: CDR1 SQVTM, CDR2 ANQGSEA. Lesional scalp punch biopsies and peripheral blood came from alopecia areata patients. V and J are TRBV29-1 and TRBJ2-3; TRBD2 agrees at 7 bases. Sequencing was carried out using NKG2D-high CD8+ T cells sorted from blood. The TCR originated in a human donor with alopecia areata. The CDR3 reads CSVGGLRSTDTQYF. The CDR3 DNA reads TGCAGCGTCGGGGGGTTAAGAAGCACAGATACGCAGTATTTT.